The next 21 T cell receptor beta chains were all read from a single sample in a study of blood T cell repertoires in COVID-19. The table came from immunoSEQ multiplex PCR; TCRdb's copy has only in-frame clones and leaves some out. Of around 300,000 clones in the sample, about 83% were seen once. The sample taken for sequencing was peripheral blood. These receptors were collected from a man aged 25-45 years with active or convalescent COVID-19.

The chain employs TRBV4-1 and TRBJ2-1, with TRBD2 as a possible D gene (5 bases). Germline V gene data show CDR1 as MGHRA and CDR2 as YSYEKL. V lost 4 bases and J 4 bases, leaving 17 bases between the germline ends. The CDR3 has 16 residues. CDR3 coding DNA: TGCGCCAGCAGCCTTCCGGGATCCCAAGCTTACAATGAGCAGTTCTTC. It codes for CASSLPGSQAYNEQFF.

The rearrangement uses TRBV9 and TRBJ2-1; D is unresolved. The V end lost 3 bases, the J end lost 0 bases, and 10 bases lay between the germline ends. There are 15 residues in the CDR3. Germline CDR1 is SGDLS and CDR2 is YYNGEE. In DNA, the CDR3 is TGTGCCAGCAGCGCCACAGAAAGCTCCTACAATGAGCAGTTCTTC. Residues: CASSATESSYNEQFF.

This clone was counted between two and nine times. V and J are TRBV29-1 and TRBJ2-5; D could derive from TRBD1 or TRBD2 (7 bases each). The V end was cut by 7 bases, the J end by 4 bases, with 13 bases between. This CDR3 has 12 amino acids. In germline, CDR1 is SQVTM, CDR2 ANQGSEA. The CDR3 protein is CSGGRGRETQYF. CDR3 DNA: TGCAGCGGGGGGAGGGGGCGAGAGACCCAGTACTTC.

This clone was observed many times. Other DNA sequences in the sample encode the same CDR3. The DNA for the CDR3 is TGTGCCAGCAGTTTGACGGGGAACACTGAAGCTTTCTTT. Translating it yields CASSLTGNTEAFF. This chain links TRBV12-3 or TRBV12-4 with TRBJ1-1; D is uncertain. V dropped 3 bases and J dropped 1 base, with 6 bases sitting between them. The CDR3 totals 13 residues.

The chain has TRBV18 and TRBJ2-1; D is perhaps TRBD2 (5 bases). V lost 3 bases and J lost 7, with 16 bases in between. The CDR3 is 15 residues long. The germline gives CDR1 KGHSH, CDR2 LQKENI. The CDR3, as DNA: TGTGCCAGCTCACCCCGGGCTAAATCGGGGAATGAGCAGTTCTTC. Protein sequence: CASSPRAKSGNEQFF.

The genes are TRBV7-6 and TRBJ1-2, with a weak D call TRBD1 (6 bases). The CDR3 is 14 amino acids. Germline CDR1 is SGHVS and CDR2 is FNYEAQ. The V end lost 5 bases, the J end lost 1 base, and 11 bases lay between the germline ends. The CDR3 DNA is TGTGCCAGCAGCCCGTGGGGGCTTAACTATGGCTACACCTTC. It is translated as CASSPWGLNYGYTF.

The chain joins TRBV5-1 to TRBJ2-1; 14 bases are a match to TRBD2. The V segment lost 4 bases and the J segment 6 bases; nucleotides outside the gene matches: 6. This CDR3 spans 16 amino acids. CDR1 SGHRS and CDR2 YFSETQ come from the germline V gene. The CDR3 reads CASSIHGTSGSNEQFF. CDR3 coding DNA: TGCGCCAGCAGCATCCACGGGACTAGCGGGAGCAATGAGCAGTTCTTC.

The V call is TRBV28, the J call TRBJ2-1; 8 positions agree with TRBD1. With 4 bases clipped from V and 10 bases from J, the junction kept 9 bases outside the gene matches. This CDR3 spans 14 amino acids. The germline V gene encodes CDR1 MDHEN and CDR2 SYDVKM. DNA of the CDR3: TGTGCCAGCAGTTCCAGGGGGCGCATTCCCGAGCAGTTCTTC. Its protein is CASSSRGRIPEQFF.

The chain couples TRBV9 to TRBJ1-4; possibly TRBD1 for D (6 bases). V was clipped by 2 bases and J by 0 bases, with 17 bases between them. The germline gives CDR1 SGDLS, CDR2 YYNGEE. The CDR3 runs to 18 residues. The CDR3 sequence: CASSVGRGTFATNEKLFF. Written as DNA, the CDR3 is TGTGCCAGCAGCGTCGGCAGGGGAACATTTGCAACTAATGAAAAACTGTTTTTT.

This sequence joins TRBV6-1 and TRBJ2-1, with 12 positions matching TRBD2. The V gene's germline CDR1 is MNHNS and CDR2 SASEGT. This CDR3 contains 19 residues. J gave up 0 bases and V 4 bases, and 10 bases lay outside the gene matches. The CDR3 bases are TGTGCCAGCAGTGCAATTCCCGGGACTAGCGGGTCCTCCTACAATGAGCAGTTCTTC. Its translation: CASSAIPGTSGSSYNEQFF.

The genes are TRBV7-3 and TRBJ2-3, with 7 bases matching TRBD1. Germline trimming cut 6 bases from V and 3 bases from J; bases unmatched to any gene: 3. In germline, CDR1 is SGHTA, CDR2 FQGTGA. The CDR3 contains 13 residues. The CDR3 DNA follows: TGTGCCAGCAGGGCAGGGGGTACAGATACGCAGTATTTT. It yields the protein CASRAGGTDTQYF.

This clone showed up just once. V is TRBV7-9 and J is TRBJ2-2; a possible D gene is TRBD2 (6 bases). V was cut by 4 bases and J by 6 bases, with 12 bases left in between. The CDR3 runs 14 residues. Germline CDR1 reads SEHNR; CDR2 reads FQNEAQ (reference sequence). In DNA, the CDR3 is TGTGCCAGCAGCTCCGGGCGGGGTGCCGGGGAGCTGTTTTTT. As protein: CASSSGRGAGELFF.

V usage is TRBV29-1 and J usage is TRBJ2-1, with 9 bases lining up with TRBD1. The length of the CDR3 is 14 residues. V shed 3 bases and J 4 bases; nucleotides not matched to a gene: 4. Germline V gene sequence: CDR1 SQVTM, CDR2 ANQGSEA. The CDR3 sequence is CSVDMGQGYNEQFF. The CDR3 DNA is TGCAGCGTTGACATGGGACAGGGTTACAATGAGCAGTTCTTC.

The DNA for the CDR3 is TGCGCCAGCAGCTTTGGACTAGCGGGAGTCAACGAGCAGTACTTC. As protein: CASSFGLAGVNEQYF. The chain is built from TRBV5-1 and TRBJ2-7, with 13 bases matching TRBD2. V was clipped by 2 bases and J by 5 bases; unmatched bases: 4. Germline CDR1 and CDR2: SGHRS and YFSETQ. The CDR3 loop spans 15 amino acids.

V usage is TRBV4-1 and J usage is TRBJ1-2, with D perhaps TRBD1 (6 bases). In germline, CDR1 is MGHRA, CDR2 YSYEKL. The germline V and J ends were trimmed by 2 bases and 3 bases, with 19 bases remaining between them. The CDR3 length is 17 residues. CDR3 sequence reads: CASSQFPRQGNDYGYTF. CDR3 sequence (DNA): TGCGCCAGCAGCCAATTCCCCCGGCAGGGGAACGACTATGGCTACACCTTC.

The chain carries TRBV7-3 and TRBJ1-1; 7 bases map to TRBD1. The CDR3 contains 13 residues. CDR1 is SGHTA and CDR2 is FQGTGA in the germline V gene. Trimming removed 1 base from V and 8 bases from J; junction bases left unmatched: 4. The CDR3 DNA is TGTGCCAGCAGCTTAAAGAGGGGGCGCGAAGCTTTCTTT. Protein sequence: CASSLKRGREAFF.

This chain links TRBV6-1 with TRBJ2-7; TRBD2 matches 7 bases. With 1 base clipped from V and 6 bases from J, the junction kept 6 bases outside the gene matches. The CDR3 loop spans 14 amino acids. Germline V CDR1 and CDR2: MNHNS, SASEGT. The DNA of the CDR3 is TGTGCCAGCAGTGAAGAGACTAGCTTAGGCGAGCAGTACTTC. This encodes CASSEETSLGEQYF.

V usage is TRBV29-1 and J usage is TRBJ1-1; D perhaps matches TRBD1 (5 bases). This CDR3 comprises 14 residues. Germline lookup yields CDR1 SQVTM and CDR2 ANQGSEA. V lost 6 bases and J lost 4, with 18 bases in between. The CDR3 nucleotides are TGCAGCGTCGATTTCACAGGAAAGTCCACTGAAGCTTTCTTT. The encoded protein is CSVDFTGKSTEAFF. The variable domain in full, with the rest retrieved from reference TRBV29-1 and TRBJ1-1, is SAVISQKPSRDICQRGTSLTIQCQVDSQVTMMFWYRQQPGQSLTLIATANQGSEATYESGFVIDKFPISRPNLTFSTLTVSNMSPEDSSIYLCSVDFTGKSTEAFFGQGTRLTVV.

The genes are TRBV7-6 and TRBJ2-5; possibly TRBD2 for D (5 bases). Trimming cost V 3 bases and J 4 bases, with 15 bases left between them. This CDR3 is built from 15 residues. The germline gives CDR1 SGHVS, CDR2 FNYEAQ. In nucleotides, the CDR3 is TGTGCCAGCAGCTTGGGCAATCGGGAAGCAGAGACCCAGTACTTC. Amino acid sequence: CASSLGNREAETQYF.

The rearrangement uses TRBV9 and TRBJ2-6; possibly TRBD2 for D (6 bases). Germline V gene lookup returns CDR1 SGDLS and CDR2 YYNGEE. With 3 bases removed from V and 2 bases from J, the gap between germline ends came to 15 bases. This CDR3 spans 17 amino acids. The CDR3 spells CASSARRWGAGANVLTF. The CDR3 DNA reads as TGTGCCAGCAGCGCCCGAAGATGGGGGGCTGGGGCCAACGTCCTGACTTTC.

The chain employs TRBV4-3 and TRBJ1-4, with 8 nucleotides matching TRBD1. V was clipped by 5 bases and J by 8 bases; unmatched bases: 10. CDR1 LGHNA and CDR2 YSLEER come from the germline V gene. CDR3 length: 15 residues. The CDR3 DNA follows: TGCGCCAGCAGCGTAACAGGGGGACAAGGGGAAAAACTGTTTTTT. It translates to CASSVTGGQGEKLFF.